This T cell receptor (beta chain) was obtained from a study of identifying expanded T cells in peripheral blood (dated 2019 in TCRdb). With respect to the entire study: Technical replicates were generated by sequencing separate aliquots of the same genomic DNA pool, and four replicates were compared pairwise.

During the collection period, no infections or other immune events were recorded for the healthy donors. To calibrate time-dependent variance in a beta-binomial model of T-cell clone differential abundance, blood repertoires from healthy donors were used as a training cohort. The training cohort comprised 10 healthy donors, 3 female and 7 male. Donor ages ranged from about 29 to 70 years, with an average of about 44 years. Whole blood from each healthy donor was obtained from a commercial supplier and was collected at three time points approximately 13 days apart. For immunosequencing, genomic DNA was extracted from whole blood that had not been sorted. Taken from the germline V gene (reference sequence), the CDR1 and CDR2 loops are PRHDT and FYEKMQ. V and J are truncated by 0 bases and 1 base respectively, leaving an intervening sequence of 8 bases. The CDR3 numbers 15 residues from cysteine through phenylalanine. Only CDR3 DNA remains: 45 bases, in frame from the first base.

Broader findings and caveats from the paper: Across all healthy-donor time intervals, the beta-binomial model significantly cut both the number of clones called differentially abundant and the false-positive rate. It was expected by the authors that biological variance in healthy repertoires might increase further over much longer intervals, such as months to years. Variance in clone template counts between approximately two-week samples significantly increased with total template count across all healthy donors. The binomial model flagged 0.9 to 1.5 differentially abundant clones between technical replicates but 15 to 17 over around 2 weeks and around 19 over roughly 4 weeks.

The immunoSEQ Assay, which uses bias-controlled multiplex PCR amplification of genomic DNA, was used to profile TCRbeta CDR3 regions. In the source study's methods: To quantify the absolute abundance of each unique TCRbeta CDR3 region, the sequences were collapsed and filtered. Two models were used to test differential abundance: a binomial model (Fisher-equivalent) and a beta-binomial model that adds time-dependent variance fitted from healthy donors. Clones with fewer than 5 combined templates were removed, and a clone was called differentially abundant if the clone's Benjamini-Hochberg FDR was below 0.01. Using the form v = (b*log(k)+a)^2, the beta-binomial variance was modeled as a function of the total template count across the two samples. What TCRdb holds here is the immuneACCESS table cut down to in-frame rearrangements. Part of the clones is not present; checked against another copy, under half of the missing clones reflect an unresolved V gene, and the others are unexplained. D and trimming come from the DNA, and the V and J calls and clone size come from that table. This sample holds under 150,000 clones; around 84% were observed only once. The top ten clones comprise 3% to 4% of the sample.

In its sample, this clone was seen once. No cognate antigen has been identified for it. The sample holds no much larger clone one base away, and base qualities are not on file. The sequencing sample was made of blood. This TCR was sampled from a person aged 18 to 75 in good health. This receptor chain uses TRBV13 and TRBJ2-3, with no confidently assigned D gene. DNA sequence: TGTGCCAGCAGCTTAGGGCTCGACGGCACAGATACGCAGTATTTT. Its product reads: CASSLGLDGTDTQYF.